This TCR beta chain was recorded in a study of technical replicates of blood from several donors. This table comes from immunoSEQ multiplex PCR, and its TCRdb copy is limited to in-frame clones, with some not included. The table shows about 53,000 clones, with about 86% occurring only once. CDR1 and CDR2 (germline): SGHKS, YYEKEE (reference sequence). This CDR3 region has 13 residues. Trimming pared 4 bases from V and 8 bases from J, leaving 15 bases between. Material: PBMCs. The receptor's source is a human donor in good health. Some clones in this sample may be carry-over from other donors' samples. The chain recombines TRBV5-5 with TRBJ1-2; D is uncertain. CDR3 protein: CASSLLGGYGYTF. In nucleotides, the CDR3 is TGTGCCAGCAGCCTCCTTGGAGGGTACGGCTACACCTTC.